The next 10 T cell receptor beta chains were all read from a single sample in a study of shared clonotypes between healthy human individuals. Here immunoSEQ multiplex PCR was the method, and the copy in TCRdb shows in-frame clones only, minus some. Among more than 600,000 clones listed, roughly nine tenths were seen once. In the naive CD8 group, cells lacked CD45RO and were positively selected for CCR7, so terminally differentiated effector memory CD45RA+ cells were left out. The specimen sequenced was naive CD8+ T cells sorted from blood. Receptors originate from a man younger than 40 in good health.

This clone was seen a single time. The chain is built from TRBV4-1 and TRBJ2-1; D uncertain. CDR1 and CDR2 (germline): MGHRA, YSYEKL. V was shortened by 1 base and J by 8 bases, with 18 bases between the two germline ends. CDR3 size: 16 residues. CDR3: CASSQGFLGSEDEQFF. The CDR3, as DNA: TGCGCCAGCAGCCAAGGATTCCTTGGGTCTGAGGATGAGCAGTTCTTC.

The CDR3 DNA sequence: TGTGCCAGCAGTGAAGGGGGGTTCGGGGAGACCCAGTACTTC. It specifies CASSEGGFGETQYF. The J gene is TRBJ2-5, the V gene TRBV2; D possibly matches TRBD1 or TRBD2 (5 bases each). Germline loops: CDR1 SNHLY, CDR2 FYNNEI. This CDR3 region has 14 residues. V lost 1 base to trimming and J lost 5 bases, with 11 bases between them.

The chain recombines TRBV10-1 with TRBJ2-3; D is possibly TRBD1 (5 bases). V was trimmed by 6 bases and J by 6 bases, leaving 13 bases between them. The germline V gene encodes CDR1 WNHNN and CDR2 SYGVQD (reference sequence). The CDR3 runs to 13 residues. The CDR3 spells CASRDTFLDTQYF. The CDR3 DNA reads as TGCGCCAGCAGGGACACCTTCCTGGATACGCAGTATTTT.

A remark on this clone: The same CDR3 can be traced to other DNA sequences in this sample. This chain connects TRBV7-9 to TRBJ1-1, with D possibly matching TRBD1 (5 bases). V gave up 6 bases and J gave up 0 bases, with 5 bases separating them. The CDR3 has 12 amino acids. Germline V gene data show CDR1 as SEHNR and CDR2 as FQNEAQ (reference sequence). The CDR3 DNA is TGTGCCAGCAGGACAGTGAACACTGAAGCTTTCTTT. Translated: CASRTVNTEAFF.

This chain connects TRBV5-4 to TRBJ1-1; D remains ambiguous. Trimming removed 2 bases at V and 6 bases at J, with 14 bases between. Germline lookup yields CDR1 SGHNT and CDR2 YYREEE (reference sequence). The CDR3 consists of 14 residues. The chain's CDR3 is CASSFRGGRAEAFF. The CDR3 coding sequence is TGTGCCAGCAGCTTCCGTGGAGGGAGGGCTGAAGCTTTCTTT.

The chain couples TRBV11-2 to TRBJ2-3, with D hard to call. Germline assignment: CDR1 SGHAT and CDR2 FQNNGV. This CDR3 spans 14 amino acids. Deletions cut 1 base from V and 6 bases from J, with 11 bases between. The CDR3 bases are TGTGCCAGCAGCTTAGGGGCCCAACCGGATACGCAGTATTTT. This translates into CASSLGAQPDTQYF. The full variable domain, its missing parts supplied by reference TRBV11-2 and TRBJ2-3, is EAGVAQSPRYKIIEKRQSVAFWCNPISGHATLYWYQQILGQGPKLLIQFQNNGVVDDSQLPKDRFSAERLKGVDSTLKIQPAKLEDSAVYLCASSLGAQPDTQYFGPGTRLTVL.

The rearrangement links TRBV5-5 to TRBJ2-7; 12 bases align to TRBD1. This CDR3 region has 14 residues. Germline-derived CDR1 and CDR2 are SGHKS and YYEKEE (reference sequence). V trimming: 4 bases; J trimming: 9 bases; junction bases outside the gene matches: 8. CDR3 bases: TGTGCCAGCAGCCAGGGGACAGGGGGCTATGGGCAGTACTTC. It codes for CASSQGTGGYGQYF.

Here the CDR3 reads CASSYWGDPEAFF. CDR3 DNA sequence: TGTGCCAGCAGTTACTGGGGTGATCCTGAAGCTTTCTTT. The rearrangement links TRBV6-5 to TRBJ1-1, with D unresolved. Germline-derived CDR1 and CDR2 are MNHEY and SVGAGI. The CDR3 totals 13 residues. Trimming stripped 1 base from V and 6 bases from J, with 9 bases between.

This rearrangement joins TRBV27 to TRBJ2-7, with 7 bases identical to TRBD1. V was clipped by 5 bases and J by 3 bases; unmatched bases: 4. CDR1 is MNHEY and CDR2 is SMNVEV in the germline V gene (reference sequence). CDR3 length: 13 residues. The CDR3 protein is CASSQGVNYEQYF. In DNA, the CDR3 is TGTGCCAGCAGTCAGGGGGTCAACTACGAGCAGTACTTC.

The DNA for the CDR3 is TGCGCCAGCAGCCAAGATATGTACTACGAGCAGTACTTC. Its protein product is CASSQDMYYEQYF. The chain joins TRBV4-1 to TRBJ2-7; D is unresolved. CDR3 length: 13 amino acids. Germline V gene sequence: CDR1 MGHRA, CDR2 YSYEKL. V shed 0 bases and J shed 3 bases, with 6 bases lying between them.